These 18 T cell receptor beta chains originate from one sample sequenced in a study of blood T cell repertoires in COVID-19. Repertoires were generated with immunoSEQ multiplex PCR, while TCRdb's copy carries only in-frame clones and drops some. Of 200,000 or so clones listed, around 87% are singletons. What was sequenced was peripheral blood. The receptors shown here come from a man aged 60 to 69 with acute or convalescent COVID-19.

The chain has TRBV15 and TRBJ2-5; weak D call: TRBD1 (5 bases). The CDR3 runs to 14 residues. Germline loops: CDR1 LNHNV, CDR2 YYDKDF (reference sequence). The ends were cut back, 0 bases at V and 5 bases at J, with 10 bases in the middle. The chain's CDR3 is CATSRDRAAETQYF. The DNA for the CDR3 is TGTGCCACCAGCAGAGACAGGGCGGCGGAGACCCAGTACTTC.

The chain has TRBV4-2 and TRBJ2-2; weak D call: TRBD1 (7 bases). Trimming removed 3 bases at V and 4 bases at J, with 18 bases between. The length of the CDR3 is 17 residues. Germline-derived CDR1 and CDR2 are LGHNA and YNFKEQ. The CDR3 DNA reads as TGTGCCAGCAGCCAGGAGGGGGCAGGGTCTTTCACCGGGGAGCTGTTTTTT. Translating gives CASSQEGAGSFTGELFF.

The V call is TRBV28, the J call TRBJ1-2; D might be TRBD1 (6 bases). This CDR3 region has 15 residues. Germline lookup yields CDR1 MDHEN and CDR2 SYDVKM. V lost 3 bases, J lost 3 bases, and 14 bases lay in between. This chain's CDR3 is CASSFQGRGDYGYTF. DNA of the CDR3: TGTGCCAGCAGTTTTCAGGGCAGGGGAGACTATGGCTACACCTTC.

The rearrangement links TRBV13 to TRBJ2-3; D is perhaps TRBD1 (6 bases). The CDR3 is 14 amino acids. The V gene lost 4 bases and the J gene lost 7 bases, with 15 bases spanning the gap. CDR1 and CDR2 (germline): PRHDT, FYEKMQ (reference sequence). In DNA form, the CDR3 reads TGTGCCAGCAGCTCGGCTGGGACACCCTATACGCAGTATTTT. As protein: CASSSAGTPYTQYF.

V usage is TRBV18 and J usage is TRBJ2-7; 7 bases map to TRBD1. This CDR3 comprises 14 residues. Trimming took 5 bases from V and 4 from J; bases not matched to a gene: 8. The V gene's germline CDR1 is KGHSH and CDR2 LQKENI. CDR3 residues: CASSSSTGEYEQYF. CDR3 nucleotides: TGTGCCAGCTCATCCTCCACAGGGGAGTACGAGCAGTACTTC.

The genes are TRBV28 and TRBJ1-1, with 10 bases matching TRBD1. Germline loops: CDR1 MDHEN, CDR2 SYDVKM. V shed 3 bases, J shed 5 bases, and the junction held 12 bases outside the gene matches. CDR3 length equals 17 residues. The CDR3 nucleotides are TGTGCCAGCAGTTTGGCCCGGGACAGGGGTCGTAAGACTGAAGCTTTCTTT. As protein: CASSLARDRGRKTEAFF.

This clone was found a few times. The chain couples TRBV5-6 to TRBJ1-5, with 7 bases aligning to TRBD1. The V and J ends lost 4 bases and 7 bases, in that order; junction bases with no gene match: 5. The CDR3 consists of 13 residues. Germline V gives CDR1 SGHDT, CDR2 YYEEEE. CDR3 coding DNA: TGTGCCAGCAGCCTTACAGGGGTACAGCCCCAGCATTTT. It encodes CASSLTGVQPQHF.

This chain connects TRBV7-9 to TRBJ1-6; the D gene is possibly TRBD1 (6 bases). The CDR3 has 17 amino acids. Germline CDR1 and CDR2: SEHNR and FQNEAQ (reference sequence). Between the trimmed V and J ends, which lost 4 bases and 2 bases, there was a span of 15 bases. DNA for the CDR3: TGTGCCAGCAGCTCCACGACGGGGGGCGCCTATAATTCACCCCTCCACTTT. Amino acid sequence: CASSSTTGGAYNSPLHF.

As regards this clone: One end of the junction is discordant with germline, which a read error may explain. V usage is TRBV3-1 (or the pseudogene TRBV3-2) and J usage is TRBJ1-1, with D perhaps matching TRBD1 (5 bases). This CDR3 contains 14 residues. Germline CDR1 and CDR2: LGHDT and YNNKEL (reference sequence). CDR3 in DNA: TGTGCCAGCAGTCAAGTCCAGGGTAGAGGTGAAGCTTTCTTT. Translation gives CASSQVQGRGEAFF.

The rearrangement uses TRBV3-1 (or the pseudogene TRBV3-2) and TRBJ2-1; D uncertain. V was pared by 1 base and J by 8 bases, with 6 bases between. Germline V gene lookup returns CDR1 LGHDT and CDR2 YNNKEL (reference sequence). The CDR3 loop spans 12 amino acids. The CDR3, as DNA: TGTGCCAGCAGCCAAGTTGGGCATGAGCAGTTCTTC. It translates to CASSQVGHEQFF.

The CDR3 DNA follows: TGTGCCAGCACGAGTGGAAACACCATATATTTT. Protein: CASTSGNTIYF. The V gene is TRBV12-3 or TRBV12-4, the J gene TRBJ1-3; no definite D call. Trimming cost V 7 bases and J 3 bases, with 4 bases left between them. The CDR3 runs 11 residues.

The chain employs TRBV4-2 and TRBJ2-1; 10 bases are a match to TRBD1. CDR1 is LGHNA, CDR2 YNFKEQ, per germline. The CDR3 sequence is 17 residues long. Germline trimming cut 2 bases from V and 2 bases from J; bases unmatched to any gene: 6. The CDR3 loop is CASSQKRGQGTYNEQFF. The CDR3 DNA is TGTGCCAGCAGCCAAAAGAGGGGACAGGGGACCTACAATGAGCAGTTCTTC.

This clone has just a few counts. V gene TRBV27 combines with J gene TRBJ2-7, with TRBD1 identical over 11 bases. V dropped 3 bases and J dropped 2; count of bases not matched to a gene: 6. This CDR3 spans 16 amino acids. Per germline, CDR1 MNHEY and CDR2 SMNVEV (reference sequence). The chain's CDR3 is CASSLVGQGVPYEQYF. The DNA for the CDR3 is TGTGCCAGCAGTTTGGTGGGACAGGGGGTTCCCTACGAGCAGTACTTC.

The rearrangement uses TRBV21-1 and TRBJ1-5; the DNA was not compared with TRBD1, the D call given in the table. TRBV21-1 is a recognized pseudogene. CDR3 length equals 14 residues. This CDR3 reads CASSSEGGNQPQHF. Here the CDR3 DNA reads TGTGCCAGCAGCAGTGAAGGGGGCAATCAGCCCCAGCATTTT.

The V gene is TRBV7-8, the J gene TRBJ2-7; the D gene is possibly TRBD2 (7 bases). Trimming removed 0 bases at V and 2 bases at J, with 14 bases between. CDR3 size: 16 residues. CDR1 is SGHVS and CDR2 is FQNEAQ in the germline V gene. CDR3 residues: CASSLAPRGLTYEQYF. For the CDR3, the DNA is TGTGCCAGCAGCTTAGCGCCGCGGGGGCTAACCTACGAGCAGTACTTC.

Only a few counts were recorded for this clone. The chain uses TRBV18 and TRBJ1-2, with 8 bases matching TRBD1. V lost 3 bases and J lost 0; bases outside the gene matches: 12. CDR3 size: 18 residues. CDR1 is KGHSH, CDR2 LQKENI, per germline. The DNA of the CDR3 is TGTGCCAGCTCACCGAGGGCCGGACAGGGCGATTCTAACTATGGCTACACCTTC. Residues: CASSPRAGQGDSNYGYTF.

This chain uses TRBV11-2 with TRBJ2-7, with a weak D call TRBD2 (5 bases). Per germline, CDR1 SGHAT and CDR2 FQNNGV. V was trimmed by 0 bases and J by 0 bases, leaving 9 bases between them. The CDR3 runs to 15 residues. In DNA, the CDR3 is TGTGCCAGCAGCTTAGAGACGGGGAGCTCCTACGAGCAGTACTTC. Protein product: CASSLETGSSYEQYF.

This clone showed up just a few times. The gene calls are TRBV11-2 and TRBJ2-2; 7 nucleotides align to TRBD1. The junction had 5 bases not matched to a gene; V was cut back by 4 bases and J by 6 bases. CDR1 is SGHAT and CDR2 is FQNNGV in the germline V gene. CDR3 length: 14 residues. In DNA form, the CDR3 reads TGTGCCAGCAGCTCTGACAGGGTGGCCGGGGAGCTGTTTTTT. It specifies CASSSDRVAGELFF.